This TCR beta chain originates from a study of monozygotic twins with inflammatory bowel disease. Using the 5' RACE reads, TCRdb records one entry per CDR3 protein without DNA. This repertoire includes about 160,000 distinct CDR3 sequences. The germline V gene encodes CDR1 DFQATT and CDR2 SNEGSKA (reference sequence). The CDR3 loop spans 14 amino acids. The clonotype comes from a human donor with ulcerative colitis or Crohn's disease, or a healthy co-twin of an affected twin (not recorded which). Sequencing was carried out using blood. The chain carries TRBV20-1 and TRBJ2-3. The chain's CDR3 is CSAGINGGADTQYF.